Below are 21 T cell receptor beta chains sequenced from a single sample in a study of blood T cell repertoires in COVID-19. TCRdb's table, derived via immunoSEQ multiplex PCR, lists solely in-frame clones and lacks some. The sample holds about 210,000 clones, approximately 84% seen once. Sequences were obtained from peripheral blood. The receptors derive from a woman of 80 years or more with COVID-19, enrolled during active disease.

The gene calls are TRBV27 and TRBJ1-4; 8 bases map to TRBD1. V dropped 3 bases and J dropped 8; count of bases not matched to a gene: 8. CDR1 and CDR2 (germline): MNHEY, SMNVEV (reference sequence). This CDR3 region has 15 residues. Written as DNA, the CDR3 is TGTGCCAGCAGTTTGCTCGGACAGGGAGGCGAAAAACTGTTTTTT. It yields the protein CASSLLGQGGEKLFF.

This clone was counted only a few times. This chain uses TRBV10-3 with TRBJ2-1, with 12 bases identical to TRBD2. CDR3 size: 17 residues. J lost 8 bases, V lost 3 bases, and 11 bases had no gene match. The germline CDR1 and CDR2 sequences are ENHRY and SYGVKD. The CDR3 DNA reads TGTGCCATCAGTGATCCTAGCGGGAGGGCCTTCGTTTATGAGCAGTTCTTC. Translation: CAISDPSGRAFVYEQFF.

The chain recombines TRBV29-1 with TRBJ1-2, with TRBD1 identical over 7 bases. The V segment lost 7 bases and the J segment 0 bases; nucleotides outside the gene matches: 2. The V gene's germline CDR1 is SQVTM and CDR2 ANQGSEA. The CDR3 is 12 amino acids. The CDR3 region is CSAGTANYGYTF. The CDR3 DNA is TGCAGCGCCGGGACAGCTAACTATGGCTACACCTTC.

The rearrangement joins TRBV28 to TRBJ1-1, with a tentative D call TRBD1 (5 bases). V lost 8 bases, J lost 2 bases, and 12 bases lay in between. The CDR3 has 13 amino acids. The germline V gene encodes CDR1 MDHEN and CDR2 SYDVKM. The CDR3 sequence is CASGAGRNTEAFF. The CDR3 DNA follows: TGTGCCAGCGGGGCGGGGCGTAACACTGAAGCTTTCTTT.

The chain uses TRBV28 and TRBJ2-2; TRBD2 aligns across 8 bases. Looked up from germline, CDR1 is MDHEN and CDR2 is SYDVKM. The CDR3 is 14 residues long. Trimming took 2 bases from V and 9 from J; bases not matched to a gene: 5. The DNA of the CDR3 is TGTGCCAGCAGTTTAGTAGCGGGGAAACGGGAGCTGTTTTTT. Amino acid sequence: CASSLVAGKRELFF.

The chain couples TRBV13 to TRBJ2-3; 9 nucleotides agree with TRBD2. The germline gives CDR1 PRHDT, CDR2 FYEKMQ (reference sequence). V gave up 9 bases and J gave up 2 bases; unmatched junction bases: 6. CDR3 length: 14 residues. CDR3 sequence reads: CARVAGVDTDTQYF. In DNA, the CDR3 is TGTGCCAGGGTAGCGGGAGTCGACACAGATACGCAGTATTTT.

CDR3 region: CASSATLGTGDFF. Written as DNA, the CDR3 is TGTGCCAGCAGTGCTACCCTCGGGACAGGGGACTTCTTT. This rearrangement joins TRBV25-1 to TRBJ1-1; 10 nucleotides line up with TRBD1. The germline CDR1 and CDR2 sequences are MGHDK and SYGVNS. This CDR3 is built from 13 residues. The junction had 10 bases not matched to a gene; V was cut back by 4 bases and J by 14 bases.

The chain combines TRBV5-1 with TRBJ2-2, with 8 positions matching TRBD1. CDR3 length equals 13 residues. Germline V lookup: CDR1 SGHRS, CDR2 YFSETQ. The V and J ends lost 7 bases and 1 base, in that order; junction bases with no gene match: 0. The CDR3 nucleotides read TGCGCCAGCGGACAGGGGAACACCGGGGAGCTGTTTTTT. Translating gives CASGQGNTGELFF.

The chain joins TRBV6-1 to TRBJ1-2; 8 bases align to TRBD1. CDR3 size: 15 residues. V trimming: 2 bases; J trimming: 6 bases; junction bases outside the gene matches: 8. Germline-derived CDR1 and CDR2 are MNHNS and SASEGT. CDR3 coding DNA: TGTGCCAGCAGTGAAAGCGACAGGGGATGGAATGGCTACACCTTC. It specifies CASSESDRGWNGYTF.

The chain carries TRBV5-1 and TRBJ1-2; no clear D. The length of the CDR3 is 13 residues. Deletions cut 4 bases from V and 0 bases from J, with 7 bases between. Germline lookup yields CDR1 SGHRS and CDR2 YFSETQ. CDR3 sequence reads: CASSPMPNYGYTF. For the CDR3, the DNA is TGCGCCAGCAGCCCTATGCCTAACTATGGCTACACCTTC.

The J gene is TRBJ2-2, the V gene TRBV4-1; 9 bases match TRBD1. CDR3 length: 18 residues. The J segment lost 2 bases and the V segment lost 5 bases, leaving 12 bases of the junction unmatched. Germline V gene data show CDR1 as MGHRA and CDR2 as YSYEKL. CDR3 nucleotide sequence: TGCGCCAGCAGCTCCGGGACAGGGCTATTGGGAAACACCGGGGAGCTGTTTTTT. It encodes CASSSGTGLLGNTGELFF.

The chain joins TRBV6-6 to TRBJ2-7, with 8 bases aligning to TRBD1. The V and J ends lost 7 bases and 0 bases, in that order; junction bases with no gene match: 5. The CDR3 extends over 14 amino acids. From germline, CDR1 is MNHNY and CDR2 SVGAGI (reference sequence). The CDR3 region is CASIHDRGSYEQYF. For the CDR3, the DNA is TGTGCCAGCATCCATGACAGGGGCTCCTACGAGCAGTACTTC.

The V and J genes are TRBV11-3 and TRBJ2-1, with 10 positions matching TRBD1. The V and J ends lost 1 base and 7 bases, in that order; junction bases with no gene match: 4. The CDR3 runs 15 residues. Germline-derived CDR1 and CDR2 are SGHNT and YENEEA. CDR3 protein: CASSLAGQGRNEQFF. CDR3 coding DNA: TGTGCCAGCAGCTTAGCGGGACAGGGGAGGAATGAGCAGTTCTTC.

The gene calls are TRBV2 and TRBJ2-7; D gene ambiguous. The CDR3 consists of 11 residues. The V and J ends lost 6 bases and 9 bases respectively, with 12 bases between them. CDR1 is SNHLY, CDR2 FYNNEI, per germline. The CDR3 DNA sequence: TGTGCCAGCAGCGAGAAGAGTGGGCAGTACTTC. Protein: CASSEKSGQYF.

This clone occurred a few times. This chain connects TRBV28 to TRBJ2-7; D might be TRBD2 (5 bases). There are 12 residues in the CDR3. V shed 8 bases and J shed 6 bases, with 14 bases lying between them. Germline CDR1 reads MDHEN; CDR2 reads SYDVKM. CDR3 in amino acids: CASEAVGIEQYF. The DNA for the CDR3 is TGTGCCAGCGAAGCGGTGGGCATCGAGCAGTACTTC.

The V gene is TRBV9, the J gene TRBJ1-6; 8 nucleotides agree with TRBD1. Trimming took 4 bases from V and 0 from J; bases not matched to a gene: 9. The CDR3 spans 18 residues. Germline-derived CDR1 and CDR2 are SGDLS and YYNGEE. The CDR3 region is CASSPTGATSSYNSPLHF. The CDR3 DNA is TGTGCCAGCAGCCCGACAGGGGCGACGAGCTCCTATAATTCACCCCTCCACTTT.

The chain links TRBV10-1 to TRBJ1-3, with 10 positions matching TRBD1. Germline assignment: CDR1 WNHNN and CDR2 SYGVQD (reference sequence). Trimming took 4 bases from V and 4 from J; bases not matched to a gene: 7. This CDR3 spans 16 amino acids. CDR3 residues: CASSAGTGEGGNTIYF. The CDR3 DNA reads TGCGCCAGCAGTGCGGGGACAGGGGAAGGAGGAAACACCATATATTTT.

The chain recombines TRBV20-1 with TRBJ2-7; unclear D gene. The germline V and J ends were trimmed by 3 bases and 3 bases, with 6 bases remaining between them. CDR3 length: 11 amino acids. CDR1 is DFQATT, CDR2 SNEGSKA, per germline (reference sequence). The chain's CDR3 is CSASTYYEQYF. Here the CDR3 DNA reads TGCAGTGCTAGCACCTACTACGAGCAGTACTTC.

This clone occurred once. The chain couples TRBV3-1 (or the pseudogene TRBV3-2) to TRBJ2-7, with TRBD1 as a possible D gene (7 bases). The CDR3 spans 14 residues. Germline CDR1 and CDR2: LGHDT and YNNKEL (reference sequence). Trimming took 4 bases from V and 3 from J, leaving 13 bases between them. CDR3 in DNA: TGTGCCAGCAGCCGACAGGGAGGTTTCTACGAGCAGTACTTC. It translates to CASSRQGGFYEQYF.

V and J are TRBV2 and TRBJ1-1, with D possibly matching TRBD1 (6 bases). This CDR3 is 14 amino acids long. Trimming removed 2 bases from V and 3 bases from J, with 10 bases in between. CDR1 and CDR2 (germline): SNHLY, FYNNEI. CDR3 nucleotides: TGTGCCAGCAGTGAAAACAGGGAGTACACTGAAGCTTTCTTT. Translated, it gives CASSENREYTEAFF.

The J gene is TRBJ2-7, the V gene TRBV25-1, with 8 bases matching TRBD1. The CDR3 has 13 amino acids. The germline V gene has CDR1 MGHDK and CDR2 SYGVNS. The ends lost 6 bases at V and 3 bases at J; junction bases unmatched: 4. The CDR3 region is CASSGQGYYEQYF. The CDR3 region has the DNA TGTGCCAGCAGCGGACAGGGATACTACGAGCAGTACTTC.